Detailed here is one TCR beta chain. What it recognizes is unknown. Other DNA sequences in this sample translate to the same CDR3. The data were obtained in a study of cytomegalovirus exposure and HLA in healthy donors. Sequencing was performed with immunoSEQ multiplex PCR; in TCRdb, only in-frame clones are kept and a portion is missing. The data contain approximately 81,000 clones, 85% to 95% of them seen just once; the ten biggest clones take up 0.55% to 0.75%. Trimming removed 0 bases at V and 2 bases at J, with 5 bases between. The germline V gene encodes CDR1 SGHRS and CDR2 YFSETQ. The CDR3 spans 13 residues. Overall study results and limits: It was approximately 170 TCR beta chains that were listed as cytomegalovirus-associated.

This TCR came from a man younger than 35 in good health and CMV-seronegative. J is TRBJ1-1 and V is TRBV5-1, with D uncertain. The sequenced material came from PBMCs. The CDR3 nucleotides read TGCGCCAGCAGCTTGGACAGAAACACTGAAGCTTTCTTT. The encoded protein is CASSLDRNTEAFF.